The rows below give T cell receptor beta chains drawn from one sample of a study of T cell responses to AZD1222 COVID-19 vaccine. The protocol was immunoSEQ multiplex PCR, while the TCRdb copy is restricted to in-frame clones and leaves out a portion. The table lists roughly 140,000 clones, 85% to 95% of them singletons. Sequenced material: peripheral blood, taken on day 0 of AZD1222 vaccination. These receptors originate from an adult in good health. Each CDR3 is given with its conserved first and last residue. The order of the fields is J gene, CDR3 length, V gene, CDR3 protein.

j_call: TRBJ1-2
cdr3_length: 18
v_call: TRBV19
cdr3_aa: CASSRGGAAPSFNYGYTF

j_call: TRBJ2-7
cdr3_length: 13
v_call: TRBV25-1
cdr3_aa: CASSEGATYEQYF

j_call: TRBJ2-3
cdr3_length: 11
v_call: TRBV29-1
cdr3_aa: CSVLVVDTQYF

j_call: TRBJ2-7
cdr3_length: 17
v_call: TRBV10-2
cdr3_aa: CASSGGLAGAFSYEQYF

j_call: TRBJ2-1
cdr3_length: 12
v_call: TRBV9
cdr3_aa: CASSAAKNEQFF

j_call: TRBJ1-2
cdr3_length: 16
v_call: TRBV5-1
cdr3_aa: CASSFIEAGGPRGYTF

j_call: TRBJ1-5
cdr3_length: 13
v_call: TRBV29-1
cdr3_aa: CSVRDNYNQPQHF

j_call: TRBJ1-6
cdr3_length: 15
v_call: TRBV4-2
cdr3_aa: CASSQDLQGNSPLHF

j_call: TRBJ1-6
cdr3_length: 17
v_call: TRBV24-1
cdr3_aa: CAGPQGPEGPYNSPLHF

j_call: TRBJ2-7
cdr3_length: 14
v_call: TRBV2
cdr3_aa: CASSVDRATYEQYF

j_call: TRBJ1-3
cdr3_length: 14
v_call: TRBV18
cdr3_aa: CASSPTGTGNTIYF

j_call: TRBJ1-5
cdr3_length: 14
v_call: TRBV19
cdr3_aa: CATLPGRSNQPQHF

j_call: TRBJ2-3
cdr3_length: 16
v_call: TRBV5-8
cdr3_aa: CASSLLAGASTDTQYF

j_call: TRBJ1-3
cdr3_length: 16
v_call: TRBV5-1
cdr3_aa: CASSLRGQAAGNTIYF

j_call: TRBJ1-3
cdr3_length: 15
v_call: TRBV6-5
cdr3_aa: CASALGGAAGNTIYF

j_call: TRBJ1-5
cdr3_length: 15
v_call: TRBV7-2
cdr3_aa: CASSYRQASNQPQHF

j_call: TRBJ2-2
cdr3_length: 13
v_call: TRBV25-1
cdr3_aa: CASSQDGGGELFF

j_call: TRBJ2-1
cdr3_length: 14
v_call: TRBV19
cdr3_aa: CASSSGGRIGEQFF

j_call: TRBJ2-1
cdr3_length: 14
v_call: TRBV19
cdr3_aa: CASRTSVRYNEQFF

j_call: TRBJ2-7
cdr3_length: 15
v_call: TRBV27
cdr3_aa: CASSLAGYSLFEQYF

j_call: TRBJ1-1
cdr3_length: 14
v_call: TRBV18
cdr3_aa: CASSPRGGDTEAFF

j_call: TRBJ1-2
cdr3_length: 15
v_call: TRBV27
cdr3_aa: CASSARQGWIYGYTF

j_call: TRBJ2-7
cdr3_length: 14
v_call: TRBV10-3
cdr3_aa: CAIGTSGRKNEQYF

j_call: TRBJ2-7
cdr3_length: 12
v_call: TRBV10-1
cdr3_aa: CASSASGLEQYF

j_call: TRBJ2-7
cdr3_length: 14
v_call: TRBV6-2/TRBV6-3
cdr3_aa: CASSHGTAASEQYF

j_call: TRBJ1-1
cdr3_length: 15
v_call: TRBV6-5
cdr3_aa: CASALRGVRSTEAFF

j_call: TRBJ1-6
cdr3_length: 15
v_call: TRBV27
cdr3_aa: CASSQTGTTNSPLHF

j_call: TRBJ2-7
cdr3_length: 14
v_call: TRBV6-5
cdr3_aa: CASRRSAGGYEQYF

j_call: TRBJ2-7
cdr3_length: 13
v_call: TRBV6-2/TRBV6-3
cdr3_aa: CASSWTGGNEQYF

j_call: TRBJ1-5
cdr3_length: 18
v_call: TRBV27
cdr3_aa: CASSPRSPRVSGNQPQHF

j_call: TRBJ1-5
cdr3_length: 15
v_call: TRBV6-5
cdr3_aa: CASIRDGYSNQPQHF

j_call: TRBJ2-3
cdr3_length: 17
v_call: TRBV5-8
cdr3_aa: CASSLGRTSGGARSQYF

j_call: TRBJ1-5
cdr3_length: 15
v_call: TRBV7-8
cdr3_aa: CASSSRQGAPQPQHF

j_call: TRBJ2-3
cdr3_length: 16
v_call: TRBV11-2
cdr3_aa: CASSLPRTGLTDTQYF

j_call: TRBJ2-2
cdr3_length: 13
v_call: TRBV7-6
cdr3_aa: CASSLSWTGELFF

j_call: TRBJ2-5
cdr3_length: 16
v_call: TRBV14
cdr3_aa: CASSRTNAGWGETQYF

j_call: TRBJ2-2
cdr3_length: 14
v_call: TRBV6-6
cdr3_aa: CATESGTNTGELFF

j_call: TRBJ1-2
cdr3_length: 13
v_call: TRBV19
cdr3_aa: CASKYSAGYGYTF

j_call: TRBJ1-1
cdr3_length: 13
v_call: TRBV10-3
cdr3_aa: CAIRYGGDTEAFF

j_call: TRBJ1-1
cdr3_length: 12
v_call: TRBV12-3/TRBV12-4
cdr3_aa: CASSPAWTEAFF

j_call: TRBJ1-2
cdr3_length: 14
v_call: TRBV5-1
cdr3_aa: CASSPLPGNYGYTF

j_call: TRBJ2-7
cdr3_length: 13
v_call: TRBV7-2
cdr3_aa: CASSWDRDYEQYF

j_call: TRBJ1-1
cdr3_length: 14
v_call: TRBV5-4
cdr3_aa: CASSSQLPNTEAFF

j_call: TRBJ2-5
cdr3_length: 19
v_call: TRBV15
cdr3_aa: CATSRVRPQEGVIQETQYF

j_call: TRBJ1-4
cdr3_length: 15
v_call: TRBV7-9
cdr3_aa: CASSETGTGGEKLFF

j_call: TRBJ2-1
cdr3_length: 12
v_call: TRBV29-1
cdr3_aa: CSVEVPSNEQFF

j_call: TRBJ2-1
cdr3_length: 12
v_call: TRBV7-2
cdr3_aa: CASSLVTGEQFF

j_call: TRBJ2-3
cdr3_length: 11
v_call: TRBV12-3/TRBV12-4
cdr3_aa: CASAYSDTQYF

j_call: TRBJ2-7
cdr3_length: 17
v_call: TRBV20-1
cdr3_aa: CSASYGTSGRAGYEQYF

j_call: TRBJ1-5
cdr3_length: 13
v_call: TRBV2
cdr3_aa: CASSERGREPQHF

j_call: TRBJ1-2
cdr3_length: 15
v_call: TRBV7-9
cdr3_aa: CASSPPTGFGYGYTF

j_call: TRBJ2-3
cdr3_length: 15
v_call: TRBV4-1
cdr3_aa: CASSQARGSADTQYF